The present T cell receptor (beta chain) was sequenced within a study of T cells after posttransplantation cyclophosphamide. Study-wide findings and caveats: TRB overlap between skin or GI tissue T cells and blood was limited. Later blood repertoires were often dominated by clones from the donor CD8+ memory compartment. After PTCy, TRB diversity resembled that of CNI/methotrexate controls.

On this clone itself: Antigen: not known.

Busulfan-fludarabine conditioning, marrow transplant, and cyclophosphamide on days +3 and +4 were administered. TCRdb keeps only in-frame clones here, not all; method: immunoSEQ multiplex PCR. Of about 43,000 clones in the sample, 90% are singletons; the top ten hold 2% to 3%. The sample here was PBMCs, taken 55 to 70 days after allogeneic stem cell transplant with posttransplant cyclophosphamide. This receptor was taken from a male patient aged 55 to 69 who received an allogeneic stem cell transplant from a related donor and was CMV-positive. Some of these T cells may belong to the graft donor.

The chain's CDR3 is CASSSSRQGTNYGYTF. CDR3 coding DNA: TGTGCCAGCAGTTCCAGCCGACAGGGGACTAACTATGGCTACACCTTC. The chain joins TRBV27 to TRBJ1-2, with TRBD1 identical over 8 bases. Germline V gene data show CDR1 as MNHEY and CDR2 as SMNVEV (reference sequence). The CDR3 contains 16 residues. The V and J ends lost 4 bases and 0 bases, in that order; junction bases with no gene match: 7.